The entry that follows covers one T cell receptor (beta chain) sequence. No antigen is known for it. One base away there is no much larger clone; base qualities are not given. Whole blood was collected in K2EDTA tubes by collaborating institutions according to the institutions' own protocols. Collaborator samples were shipped for TCRbeta analysis as frozen whole blood, isolated PBMCs, or DNA extracted from either sample type. The source of the sample is a study of blood T cell repertoires in COVID-19 (TCRdb year 2020). With respect to the entire study: Collaborator samples came from the United States, Italy and Spain and covered acute and convalescent phases of COVID-19. Subjects who had been exposed to COVID-19, were actively infected with it, or had recovered from it provided the deeply sampled blood TCRbeta repertoires that made up the dataset. HLA class I and class II types, where available, came from metadata supplied by the sample provider rather than from assay-based typing. The samples were drawn from the first 160 participants of the ongoing ImmuneRACE study and from more than 1,000 subjects provided by 6 global collaborators. The material from the prospective study consisted of cDNA or gDNA derived from T cells, B-cell-depleted T cells, or PBMCs. A de-identified subject ID, COVID-19 status, age in years and sex were almost always included in the sample metadata. The repertoires were released in a freely available public database intended as a resource for research on the immune response to SARS-CoV-2. The study at large found these results: Clinical and demographic metadata were provided uncurated, with the amount varying by source and participant.

For CDR1 and CDR2, the germline V gene lists SGHRS and YFSETQ. The CDR3 covers 14 residues, taking in both the cysteine and the phenylalanine. This entry keeps only the CDR3 DNA: 42 bases, framed from base 1. Germline trimming amounts to 6 bases on V and 2 bases on J, with 5 as the count of junction bases outside the gene matches. The immunoSEQ Assay, a bias-controlled multiplex PCR, was used to amplify TCRbeta CDR3 regions from genomic DNA. The published analysis was carried out like this. The number of nucleated cells in each sample was estimated from the amplification of reference gene primers within the assay. Sequence reads were collapsed and filtered to measure the absolute abundance of every unique TCRbeta CDR3 rearrangement. For each sample, productive Simpson clonality was calculated as the square root of Simpson's diversity index across productive rearrangements. The immuneACCESS repertoire file appears here via TCRdb, limited to in-frame rearrangements. These files lack a portion of the clones; in checked studies, under half of the deficit traces to unresolved V genes, and the cause of the others is not known. V, J and clone size reflect that table, while D and trimming were determined from the DNA. Recorded for this sample are roughly 200,000 clones; around four fifths of them occurred a single time. Around 8.1% of the sample comes from the top ten.

The sample was peripheral blood. This sequence uses TRBV5-1 and TRBJ2-3, and 8 junctional nucleotides match TRBD2. This TCR came from a middle-aged man with active or convalescent COVID-19. The sequenced DNA is TGCGCCAGCACCCGGGGGGGAGTCACAGATACGCAGTATTTT. The resulting protein is CASTRGGVTDTQYF.